This paragraph covers one T cell receptor (beta chain) sequence. The donors, all healthy, were Caucasians living in Russia, aged about 6 to 90. Isolating PBMCs gave at least 6 million of these cells per sample. This sample was taken from a study of blood T cells in healthy people across ages. The use of a sample-barcoded 5' primer and a J-beta primer mix characterized a second PCR of about 7 to 12 cycles. Each CDR3 protein is one row after TCRdb ran MiXCR on the 5' RACE reads. This sample has hundreds of thousands of distinct CDR3 sequences, with around 40% found just once. Trimming stripped 6 bases from V and 6 bases from J, with 12 bases between. Germline values: CDR1 SEHNR, CDR2 FQNEAQ (reference sequence). The CDR3 runs 13 residues.

V usage is TRBV7-9 and J usage is TRBJ2-1; D remains ambiguous. Sequencing was carried out using blood. The TCR comes from a woman aged 55-75 years in good health. The CDR3 region is CASSRIDANEQFF. The DNA of the CDR3 is TGTGCCAGCAGTAGAATAGACGCCAATGAGCAGTTCTTC.